The 26 T cell receptor beta chains presented below share a single source sample, sequenced in a study of control samples from healthy donors and cancer patients. The method was immunoSEQ multiplex PCR; TCRdb's version includes in-frame clones alone and lacks a portion of them. The top ten hold roughly 1.6% of the sample, which has about 60,000 clones, roughly 90% seen once. Sequencing input: PBMCs. These receptors all stem from a man between 40 and 49 years old with colorectal cancer.

J is TRBJ1-1 and V is TRBV29-1; 8 positions agree with TRBD1. CDR3 length equals 15 residues. Germline V CDR1 and CDR2: SQVTM, ANQGSEA. Germline trimming cut 3 bases from V and 4 bases from J; bases unmatched to any gene: 10. This CDR3 is CSVDRIQGGGTEAFF. CDR3 bases: TGCAGCGTTGACAGAATACAGGGGGGCGGCACTGAAGCTTTCTTT.

This chain links TRBV11-3 with TRBJ2-2; D ambiguous. This CDR3 contains 14 residues. Germline V lookup: CDR1 SGHNT, CDR2 YENEEA. V was trimmed by 2 bases and J by 5 bases, leaving 9 bases between them. The chain's CDR3 is CASSLRSETGELFF. Here the CDR3 DNA reads TGTGCCAGCAGCTTAAGGTCTGAAACCGGGGAGCTGTTTTTT.

The chain recombines TRBV7-8 with TRBJ1-5; 7 positions agree with TRBD1. The germline V gene has CDR1 SGHVS and CDR2 FQNEAQ. V lost 10 bases to trimming and J lost 7 bases; unmatched junction nucleotides: 19. The CDR3 contains 16 residues. CDR3 residues: CATRRGGLGQDQPQHF. DNA of the CDR3: TGTGCCACCCGCAGGGGGGGATTAGGGCAGGACCAGCCCCAGCATTTT.

This rearrangement joins TRBV21-1 to TRBJ2-1; TRBD2, the D gene given by the table, was not confirmed from the DNA. TRBV21-1 is noted as a pseudogene. The CDR3 contains 14 residues. The DNA for the CDR3 is TGTGCCAGCATCAGCGGGGGGTACTGCAATGAGCAGTTCTTC. This translates into CASISGGYCNEQFF.

The chain links TRBV11-2 to TRBJ1-1, with 9 positions matching TRBD1. Trimming at V came to 3 bases and at J to 4 bases, leaving 3 bases not matched to a gene. The germline V gene has CDR1 SGHAT and CDR2 FQNNGV. The CDR3 has 14 residues. The CDR3 spells CASSFRDRVTEAFF. CDR3 DNA: TGTGCCAGCAGCTTCCGGGACAGGGTCACTGAAGCTTTCTTT.

The V call is TRBV23-1, the J call TRBJ1-6; D gene ambiguous. TRBV23-1 is labeled an ORF, and its function is uncertain. Trimming took 2 bases from V and 0 from J, leaving 20 bases between them. The CDR3 covers 20 residues. The CDR3 DNA follows: TGCGCCAGCAGTCAAGAGCTGGCTAAGTTTATGAGCTCCTATAATTCACCCCTCCACTTT. This gives the protein CASSQELAKFMSSYNSPLHF.

The chain recombines TRBV29-1 with TRBJ2-7; no definite D call. CDR1 and CDR2 (germline): SQVTM, ANQGSEA. The CDR3 sequence is 15 residues long. V was clipped by 3 bases and J by 0 bases, with 15 bases between them. CDR3 nucleotide sequence: TGCAGCGTTGAGGTTGAAACGGTCCTCTCCTACGAGCAGTACTTC. It codes for CSVEVETVLSYEQYF.

V and J are TRBV5-1 and TRBJ1-1; D is perhaps TRBD1 (5 bases). Germline CDR1 reads SGHRS; CDR2 reads YFSETQ. V shed 0 bases and J shed 1 base, with 10 bases lying between them. This CDR3 spans 15 amino acids. The CDR3 reads CASSLGDSENTEAFF. The DNA for the CDR3 is TGCGCCAGCAGCTTGGGGGACTCAGAGAACACTGAAGCTTTCTTT.

This chain joins TRBV18 and TRBJ1-1, with no clear D. This CDR3 comprises 13 residues. V was trimmed by 6 bases and J by 0 bases, leaving 8 bases between them. Germline CDR1 reads KGHSH; CDR2 reads LQKENI. CDR3: CASSPVMNTEAFF. CDR3 bases: TGTGCCAGCTCGCCCGTGATGAACACTGAAGCTTTCTTT.

This clone has just a few counts. This chain connects TRBV4-1 to TRBJ1-5; 12 bases align to TRBD1. Per germline, CDR1 MGHRA and CDR2 YSYEKL. The CDR3 runs 16 residues. With 1 base clipped from V and 8 bases from J, the junction kept 6 bases outside the gene matches. The CDR3 sequence is CASSQGGTGGSEPQHF. The CDR3 coding sequence is TGCGCCAGCAGCCAAGGAGGGACAGGGGGCAGTGAGCCCCAGCATTTT.

The chain uses TRBV3-1 (or the pseudogene TRBV3-2) and TRBJ1-3; no firm D call. Germline loops: CDR1 LGHDT, CDR2 YNNKEL (reference sequence). CDR3 size: 13 residues. Trimming removed 3 bases from V and 4 bases from J, with 7 bases in between. CDR3 sequence: CASSHSAGNTIYF. The DNA for the CDR3 is TGTGCCAGCAGCCACAGCGCCGGAAACACCATATATTTT.

This chain links TRBV27 with TRBJ1-4; 8 bases match TRBD1. Germline trimming cut 7 bases from V and 5 bases from J; bases unmatched to any gene: 12. CDR3 length: 16 residues. Germline V gene sequence: CDR1 MNHEY, CDR2 SMNVEV (reference sequence). CDR3 nucleotides: TGTGCCAGCACCACCCTACGGACAGGGCGGAATGAAAAACTGTTTTTT. Translated: CASTTLRTGRNEKLFF.

The chain couples TRBV6-6 to TRBJ1-2; maybe TRBD1 (5 bases). The CDR3 contains 15 residues. The V gene lost 6 bases and the J gene lost 1 base, with 15 bases spanning the gap. The germline CDR1 and CDR2 sequences are MNHNY and SVGAGI (reference sequence). The CDR3 sequence: CASSHNGGINYGYTF. The DNA for the CDR3 is TGTGCCAGCAGCCACAACGGGGGAATTAACTATGGCTACACCTTC.

The CDR3 spells CASSGFGTGELFF. The CDR3 nucleotides are TGTGCCAGCAGTGGTTTTGGCACCGGGGAGCTGTTTTTT. V and J are TRBV2 and TRBJ2-2; D is unclear. The CDR3 length is 13 residues. Germline V gene sequence: CDR1 SNHLY, CDR2 FYNNEI. V lost 4 bases and J lost 4, with 7 bases in between.

The rearrangement links TRBV2 to TRBJ2-3; 7 bases agree with TRBD1. V trimming: 8 bases; J trimming: 2 bases; junction bases outside the gene matches: 4. The CDR3 runs to 13 residues. CDR1 and CDR2 from the germline V gene are SNHLY and FYNNEI. CDR3 nucleotide sequence: TGTGCCAGCGGACAGGAGAACACAGATACGCAGTATTTT. It specifies CASGQENTDTQYF.

The CDR3 DNA reads TGTGCCAGCTCACCGAATAGCGGGGGAACAGATACGCAGTATTTT. Protein: CASSPNSGGTDTQYF. The chain combines TRBV18 with TRBJ2-3; 9 bases map to TRBD2. The J segment lost 3 bases and the V segment lost 3 bases, leaving 4 bases of the junction unmatched. Germline lookup yields CDR1 KGHSH and CDR2 LQKENI. The CDR3 is made up of 15 amino acids.

The chain combines TRBV12-3 or TRBV12-4 with TRBJ2-4; 8 nucleotides agree with TRBD1. After removal of 6 bases from V and 9 bases from J, the junction contained 7 bases not matched to a gene. This CDR3 has 13 amino acids. The CDR3 region is CASSRGQGSIQYF. The CDR3 DNA reads TGTGCCAGCAGCCGTGGACAGGGCAGCATTCAGTACTTC.

This rearrangement joins TRBV12-3 or TRBV12-4 to TRBJ2-7, with D tentatively TRBD1 (6 bases). This CDR3 is built from 13 residues. V was shortened by 3 bases and J by 2 bases, with 8 bases between the two germline ends. The CDR3 nucleotides are TGTGCCAGCAGTTTGGACAGCCCCTACGAGCAGTACTTC. Protein sequence: CASSLDSPYEQYF.

The gene calls are TRBV18 and TRBJ2-6, with no clear D. The CDR3 contains 14 residues. V dropped 3 bases and J dropped 3 bases, with 6 bases sitting between them. Germline V gives CDR1 KGHSH, CDR2 LQKENI. CDR3 DNA sequence: TGTGCCAGCTCACCTACTGATGGGGCCAACGTCCTGACTTTC. This sequence encodes CASSPTDGANVLTF.

J is TRBJ1-3 and V is TRBV6-5; 8 bases line up with TRBD1. The CDR3 loop spans 15 amino acids. The germline gives CDR1 MNHEY, CDR2 SVGAGI. The trim removed 6 bases at V and 2 bases at J, leaving 6 bases unmatched. For the CDR3, the DNA is TGTGCCAGCAGCCGACAGGGGACCCCTGGAAACACCATATATTTT. It specifies CASSRQGTPGNTIYF.

The V and J genes are TRBV20-1 and TRBJ2-5; 8 positions match TRBD2. The V and J ends lost 3 bases and 5 bases, in that order; junction bases with no gene match: 11. Looked up from germline, CDR1 is DFQATT and CDR2 is SNEGSKA (reference sequence). The CDR3 is 15 amino acids. The CDR3 nucleotides are TGCAGTGCTAGTGCGGCGCGGGGGGCTGGGGAGACCCAGTACTTC. Amino acids: CSASAARGAGETQYF.

The rearrangement joins TRBV5-1 to TRBJ1-2; no clear D gene. CDR3 size: 14 residues. V dropped 0 bases and J dropped 4 bases, with 10 bases sitting between them. The germline V gene has CDR1 SGHRS and CDR2 YFSETQ. CDR3 region: CASSLDPGFYGYTF. The CDR3 nucleotides read TGCGCCAGCAGCTTGGACCCGGGTTTCTATGGCTACACCTTC.

In its sample, this clone was seen once. The chain is built from TRBV19 and TRBJ1-5; unclear D gene. Trimming pared 8 bases from V and 0 bases from J, leaving 11 bases between. The CDR3 totals 14 residues. Germline assignment: CDR1 LNHDA and CDR2 SQIVND (reference sequence). CDR3 sequence: CASFGQDSNQPQHF. DNA of the CDR3: TGTGCCAGTTTTGGCCAAGATAGCAATCAGCCCCAGCATTTT. Supplemented by reference TRBV19 and TRBJ1-5, the full variable domain reads DGGITQSPKYLFRKEGQNVTLSCEQNLNHDAMYWYRQDPGQGLRLIYYSQIVNDFQKGDIAEGYSVSREKKESFPLTVTSAQKNPTAFYLCASFGQDSNQPQHFGDGTRLSIL.

This chain links TRBV7-3 with TRBJ2-5; 12 nucleotides match TRBD2. The CDR3 is 17 amino acids. In germline, CDR1 is SGHTA, CDR2 FQGTGA. Trimming at V came to 5 bases and at J to 0 bases, leaving 7 bases not matched to a gene. The CDR3 spells CASSPTGLAGYQETQYF. Written as DNA, the CDR3 is TGTGCCAGCAGCCCCACAGGACTAGCGGGGTACCAAGAGACCCAGTACTTC.

V usage is TRBV3-1 (or the pseudogene TRBV3-2) and J usage is TRBJ2-3; possibly TRBD2 for D (5 bases). This CDR3 is built from 15 residues. V lost 4 bases, J lost 8 bases, and 19 bases lay in between. Germline CDR1 LGHDT, CDR2 YNNKEL (reference sequence). The CDR3 loop reads CASSPPGFGSVTQYF. In nucleotides, the CDR3 is TGTGCCAGCAGCCCTCCGGGGTTCGGCTCGGTTACGCAGTATTTT.

V is TRBV24-1 and J is TRBJ2-7; no definite D call. CDR3 length: 15 amino acids. V lost 9 bases and J 0 bases, leaving 17 bases between the germline ends. Germline lookup yields CDR1 KGHDR and CDR2 SFDVKD. The CDR3 protein is CATLRLLSCSYEQYF. CDR3 bases: TGTGCCACCCTGCGACTCCTCTCCTGCTCCTACGAGCAGTACTTC.